The 32 T cell receptor beta chains below all came from one sample that was sequenced in a study of read filtering for tumor transcriptome and immune sequencing. This library used roughly 400 ng RNA and molecular barcoded adaptors spanning alpha/delta and beta/gamma chains. In TCRdb, the reads were re-called with MiXCR into one record per CDR3 protein. The table includes about 90,000 distinct CDR3 sequences, 10% to 15% detected once. Specimen: a population of CD138-negative cells sorted from bone marrow. All receptors derive from a donor aged 40 or older with multiple myeloma.

The table lists this clonotype with many counts. The V gene is TRBV5-1, the J gene TRBJ1-5; D remains unclear. V gave up 4 bases and J gave up 5 bases, with 13 bases separating them. The CDR3 has 14 residues. The V gene's germline CDR1 is SGHRS and CDR2 YFSETQ. The CDR3 sequence is CASSPYPDDQPQHF. DNA of the CDR3: TGCGCCAGCAGCCCTTACCCTGATGATCAGCCCCAGCATTTT.

In its sample, this clonotype was seen many times. As DNA, the CDR3 is TGCGCCAGCAGCTTGGGACTAGCGGGAGAGGTAGAGACCCAGTACTTC. Encoded protein: CASSLGLAGEVETQYF. The chain recombines TRBV5-1 with TRBJ2-5; 12 bases are a match to TRBD2. Germline CDR1 is SGHRS and CDR2 is YFSETQ. Unmatched junction bases numbered 4, after V lost 0 bases and J lost 4 bases. CDR3 size: 16 residues.

This clonotype came up many times. The J gene is TRBJ1-4, the V gene TRBV7-9; unclear D gene. The ends were cut back, 7 bases at V and 6 bases at J, with 9 bases in the middle. The CDR3 runs to 12 residues. From germline, CDR1 is SEHNR and CDR2 FQNEAQ (reference sequence). CDR3 sequence: CASTQEDEKLFF. Here the CDR3 DNA reads TGTGCCAGCACGCAGGAGGATGAAAAACTGTTTTTT. The whole variable domain, remainder taken from reference TRBV7-9 and TRBJ1-4, is DTGVSQNPRHKITKRGQNVTFRCDPISEHNRLYWYRQTLGQGPEFLTYFQNEAQLEKSRLLSDRFSAERPKGSFSTLEIQRTEQGDSAMYLCASTQEDEKLFFGSGTQLSVL.

This clonotype was picked up a small number of times. Relative to the germline gene, one junction end is altered; a read error may explain this. The rearrangement joins TRBV20-1 to TRBJ2-3; the match to TRBD2 covers 10 bases. Germline V lookup: CDR1 DFQATT, CDR2 SNEGSKA (reference sequence). This CDR3 has 13 residues. The CDR3: CSAGLAGVDTRYF. CDR3 in DNA: TGCAGTGCAGGGCTAGCGGGAGTAGATACGCGGTATTTT.

The gene calls are TRBV20-1 and TRBJ2-1, with 7 bases identical to TRBD1. Losses at the gene ends were 1 base for V and 8 bases for J; bases not matched to a gene: 5. CDR1 and CDR2 from the germline V gene are DFQATT and SNEGSKA (reference sequence). This CDR3 contains 13 residues. The CDR3 DNA sequence: TGCAGTGCTAGAGGAGGGGGCAGCTATGAGCAGTTCTTC. Amino acid sequence: CSARGGGSYEQFF.

At least ten counts were recorded for this clonotype. J is TRBJ1-5 and V is TRBV19; D might be TRBD1 (5 bases). Trimming took off 0 bases at V and 5 bases at J, with 11 bases between the two ends. In germline, CDR1 is LNHDA, CDR2 SQIVND (reference sequence). The length of the CDR3 is 15 residues. DNA for the CDR3: TGTGCCAGTAGTATAGACAGGGCCCCCGATCAGCCCCAGCATTTT. This translates into CASSIDRAPDQPQHF. The full variable domain, in which reference TRBV19 and TRBJ1-5 provide the parts outside the CDR3, is DGGITQSPKYLFRKEGQNVTLSCEQNLNHDAMYWYRQDPGQGLRLIYYSQIVNDFQKGDIAEGYSVSREKKESFPLTVTSAQKNPTAFYLCASSIDRAPDQPQHFGDGTRLSIL.

This clonotype was detected many times. CDR3 nucleotide sequence: TGTGCCAGCAGTTTACCCGGGACAGTGGTTTTCGGCTACACCTTC. It yields the protein CASSLPGTVVFGYTF. The chain employs TRBV28 and TRBJ1-2; the match to TRBD1 covers 7 bases. The CDR3 is made up of 15 amino acids. Germline V gene sequence: CDR1 MDHEN, CDR2 SYDVKM. V dropped 2 bases and J dropped 8; count of bases not matched to a gene: 11.

This clonotype has ten or more counts. The chain carries TRBV2 and TRBJ1-2; D possibly corresponds to TRBD1 (5 bases). V was pared by 6 bases and J by 1 base, with 12 bases between. CDR3 length: 14 residues. Germline V gives CDR1 SNHLY, CDR2 FYNNEI. The CDR3 bases are TGTGCCAGCAGCCCTAACGGGGGTAACTATGGCTACACCTTC. It is translated as CASSPNGGNYGYTF.

Remarks on this clonotype: With a much larger clone just one base away, this may be a read error. The V call is TRBV29-1, the J call TRBJ2-3; D may be TRBD2 (6 bases). Germline CDR1 reads SQVTM; CDR2 reads ANQGSEA. Trimming pared 8 bases from V and 5 bases from J, leaving 14 bases between. This CDR3 comprises 12 residues. The DNA of the CDR3 is TGCAGCACCCTTCACGGGGGAGATACGCAGTATTTT. It specifies CSTLHGGDTQYF.

This clonotype came up a few times. J is TRBJ1-5 and V is TRBV20-1; 7 bases align to TRBD1. The junction had 7 bases not matched to a gene; V was cut back by 3 bases and J by 5 bases. The V gene's germline CDR1 is DFQATT and CDR2 SNEGSKA (reference sequence). This CDR3 region has 14 residues. CDR3 region: CSASRQGLDQPQHF. CDR3 in DNA: TGCAGTGCTAGCAGACAGGGTTTGGATCAGCCCCAGCATTTT.

To note about this clonotype: A much more abundant neighbour one base away suggests this may be a read error. The V and J genes are TRBV20-1 and TRBJ1-3; no firm D call. The germline CDR1 and CDR2 sequences are DFQATT and SNEGSKA (reference sequence). V lost 3 bases, J lost 2 bases, and 8 bases lay in between. CDR3 length equals 13 residues. CDR3 nucleotides: TGCAGTGCTAGCCCCGGGGCTGGAAACACCATATATTTT. Translated: CSASPGAGNTIYF.

Worth noting for this clonotype: A much larger clone lies a single base off, so this may be a read error. J is TRBJ1-1 and V is TRBV20-1; tentative D call: TRBD1 (6 bases). The CDR3 runs 13 residues. Germline values: CDR1 DFQATT, CDR2 SNEGSKA (reference sequence). Here the CDR3 DNA reads TGCAGTGCTAGTGTCATCGGGGGCCGGGAAGTTTTCTTT. Translated: CSASVIGGREVFF.

This clonotype was counted at least ten times. The J gene is TRBJ1-4, the V gene TRBV6-2 or TRBV6-3; no reliable D call. CDR1 and CDR2 (germline): MNHEY, SVGEGT. Trimming pared 5 bases from V and 7 bases from J, leaving 17 bases between. The CDR3 is 15 amino acids. CDR3 coding DNA: TGTGCCAGCAGTGACGGGTTCGGACGAGGTGAAAAACTGTTTTTT. It encodes CASSDGFGRGEKLFF.

About this clonotype: One end of the junction is discordant with germline, which a read error may explain. The chain carries TRBV7-7 and TRBJ2-5; D tentatively reads TRBD1 or TRBD2 (5 bases each). Looked up from germline, CDR1 is SSHAT and CDR2 is FNYEAQ (reference sequence). The CDR3 is made up of 18 amino acids. The CDR3 protein is CASSLGTIGHDRQETQYF. For the CDR3, the DNA is TGTGCTAGCAGCTTAGGGACCATCGGGCACGACAGACAAGAGACCCAGTACTTC.

CDR3 sequence reads: CSPSGGGNQPQHF. CDR3 bases: TGCAGTCCTTCCGGGGGCGGTAATCAGCCCCAGCATTTT. The chain has TRBV20-1 and TRBJ1-5, with D perhaps TRBD1 (6 bases). The CDR3 is 13 amino acids. Trimming removed 8 bases at V and 4 bases at J, with 15 bases between. Germline CDR1 is DFQATT and CDR2 is SNEGSKA (reference sequence).

This clonotype was counted many times. With a much larger clone just one base away, this may be a read error. This sequence joins TRBV10-2 and TRBJ2-1; 10 bases fit TRBD2. Looked up from germline, CDR1 is WSHSY and CDR2 is SAAADI. The CDR3 totals 16 residues. This CDR3 is CASGEWRTSGNNEQFF. The CDR3 nucleotides read TGCGCCAGCGGTGAATGGAGAACTAGCGGGAACAATGAGCAGTTCTTC.

This clonotype was seen many times. This rearrangement joins TRBV29-1 to TRBJ2-5; the match to TRBD1 covers 10 bases. This CDR3 has 14 amino acids. Germline CDR1 reads SQVTM; CDR2 reads ANQGSEA. V lost 6 bases to trimming and J lost 4 bases; unmatched junction nucleotides: 8. The CDR3 DNA follows: TGCAGCGTCGGATGGGACAGGGGTAGAGAGACCCAGTACTTC. Translated: CSVGWDRGRETQYF.

This clonotype was recorded at least ten times. The genes are TRBV20-1 and TRBJ2-1; possible D gene TRBD2, 5 bases. Trimming took off 7 bases at V and 9 bases at J, with 19 bases between the two ends. The CDR3 spans 13 residues. The germline CDR1 and CDR2 sequences are DFQATT and SNEGSKA (reference sequence). The CDR3 DNA reads TGCAGTGTCCCCAAAGGTCTAGCACTTGAGCAGTTCTTC. This encodes CSVPKGLALEQFF.

This clonotype appeared many times. The rearrangement links TRBV12-3 or TRBV12-4 to TRBJ1-1, with 9 bases identical to TRBD1. V shed 6 bases, J shed 5 bases, and the junction held 10 bases outside the gene matches. This CDR3 spans 15 amino acids. The CDR3 loop reads CASSGPGQGYTEAFF. The CDR3 DNA is TGTGCCAGCAGCGGTCCGGGACAGGGTTATACTGAAGCTTTCTTT.

Many counts were recorded for this clonotype. The genes are TRBV20-1 and TRBJ1-1; 7 bases are shared with TRBD1. V shed 3 bases, J shed 4 bases, and the junction held 8 bases outside the gene matches. The CDR3 has 14 residues. Germline V gives CDR1 DFQATT, CDR2 SNEGSKA (reference sequence). The CDR3 sequence: CSASATGSGTEAFF. The CDR3 DNA reads as TGCAGTGCTAGTGCGACAGGGTCCGGCACTGAAGCTTTCTTT.

This clonotype showed up many times. J is TRBJ2-1 and V is TRBV12-3 or TRBV12-4, with D perhaps given as TRBD1 or TRBD2 (5 bases each). This CDR3 contains 12 residues. V dropped 5 bases and J dropped 7 bases, with 9 bases sitting between them. In DNA, the CDR3 is TGTGCCAGCAGTATATGGGGGAATGAGCAGTTCTTC. Amino acid sequence: CASSIWGNEQFF.

The table lists this clonotype with many counts. The chain links TRBV5-1 to TRBJ1-1; the D gene is possibly TRBD1 (5 bases). Germline V lookup: CDR1 SGHRS, CDR2 YFSETQ. V shed 1 base and J shed 0 bases, with 13 bases lying between them. The CDR3 spans 16 residues. DNA of the CDR3: TGCGCCAGCAGCTTGAATGGGGCCAGCATGAACACTGAAGCTTTCTTT. Translation: CASSLNGASMNTEAFF.

This clonotype showed up just a few times. Since the CDR3 does not end with the conserved phenylalanine or tryptophan, this likely comes from a read error. The chain links TRBV30 to TRBJ2-1; 14 bases match TRBD2. This CDR3 has 16 amino acids. CDR1 and CDR2 from the germline V gene are GTSNPN and SVGIG (reference sequence). The V gene end was trimmed by 3 bases and the J gene end by 9 bases; junction bases not matched to a gene: 10. CDR3 sequence reads: CAWRPRTSGRSVEQFL. DNA of the CDR3: TGTGCCTGGAGGCCGCGGACTAGCGGGAGGTCAGTTGAGCAGTTCCTC.

This clonotype was observed a single time. Since a much larger clone is just one base distant, this may be a read error. This chain joins TRBV7-2 and TRBJ2-7; D remains unclear. The germline gives CDR1 SGHTA, CDR2 FQGNSA. The CDR3 runs to 15 residues. The CDR3 DNA follows: TGTGCCAGCAGCTTGATAGGGTCGAGCTCCTGCGAGCAGTACTTC. It is translated as CASSLIGSSSCEQYF.

The rearrangement joins TRBV28 to TRBJ2-3; 7 bases are a match to TRBD2. V shed 4 bases, J shed 4 bases, and the junction held 8 bases outside the gene matches. In germline, CDR1 is MDHEN, CDR2 SYDVKM. The CDR3 spans 15 residues. The CDR3 loop is CASSSAGVGPDTQYF. The CDR3 bases are TGTGCCAGCAGTTCCGCGGGAGTCGGACCAGATACGCAGTATTTT.

This clonotype was seen ten or more times. The rearrangement uses TRBV19 and TRBJ2-5, with D tentatively TRBD2 (6 bases). This CDR3 has 13 residues. Germline-derived CDR1 and CDR2 are LNHDA and SQIVND (reference sequence). V lost 6 bases and J lost 0, with 8 bases in between. CDR3 sequence (DNA): TGTGCCAGTAGAAAGCGGGACCAAGAGACCCAGTACTTC. As protein: CASRKRDQETQYF.

In this sample, this clonotype turned up many times. This chain connects TRBV25-1 to TRBJ2-5; perhaps D is TRBD1 or TRBD2 (6 bases each). V lost 6 bases and J lost 0, with 8 bases in between. This CDR3 is built from 13 residues. Germline V gene data show CDR1 as MGHDK and CDR2 as SYGVNS. This chain's CDR3 is CASRRDNQETQYF. As DNA, the CDR3 is TGTGCCAGCAGGCGGGACAACCAAGAGACCCAGTACTTC.

This clonotype was found many times. This chain joins TRBV6-6 and TRBJ1-1; D not resolved. V lost 7 bases and J 6 bases, leaving 9 bases between the germline ends. This CDR3 comprises 11 residues. Germline V lookup: CDR1 MNHNY, CDR2 SVGAGI (reference sequence). The CDR3 sequence: CASTLAAEAFF. Here the CDR3 DNA reads TGTGCCAGCACTTTGGCGGCTGAAGCTTTCTTT.

This clonotype was seen repeatedly, ten times or more. V and J are TRBV5-4 and TRBJ2-7, with 7 bases matching TRBD1. CDR1 and CDR2 from the germline V gene are SGHNT and YYREEE (reference sequence). Trimming took 3 bases from V and 4 from J; bases not matched to a gene: 7. CDR3 length: 14 amino acids. CDR3 sequence (DNA): TGTGCCAGCAGCTCGGACAGGAACTCTTACGAGCAGTACTTC. It translates to CASSSDRNSYEQYF.

This clonotype was recorded many times. The chain is built from TRBV20-1 and TRBJ2-7, with 8 positions matching TRBD1. CDR3 length: 13 amino acids. Per the germline V gene, CDR1 is DFQATT and CDR2 is SNEGSKA (reference sequence). The junction had 5 bases not matched to a gene; V was cut back by 2 bases and J by 5 bases. The CDR3 sequence: CSARPDRGNEQYF. The CDR3 nucleotides read TGCAGTGCTAGACCCGACAGGGGCAACGAGCAGTACTTC.

Many counts were recorded for this clonotype. The gene calls are TRBV7-8 and TRBJ1-5, with 8 positions matching TRBD1. The J segment lost 4 bases and the V segment lost 4 bases, leaving 9 bases of the junction unmatched. Germline V gene lookup returns CDR1 SGHVS and CDR2 FQNEAQ. This CDR3 is built from 16 residues. For the CDR3, the DNA is TGTGCCAGCAGCTGGATGGACAGGGTCAGTAATCAGCCCCAGCATTTT. This encodes CASSWMDRVSNQPQHF. The full variable domain, in which reference TRBV7-8 and TRBJ1-5 provide the parts outside the CDR3, is GAGVSQSPRYKVAKRGQDVALRCDPISGHVSLFWYQQALGQGPEFLTYFQNEAQLDKSGLPSDRFFAERPEGSVSTLKIQRTQQEDSAVYLCASSWMDRVSNQPQHFGDGTRLSIL.

This clonotype occurred many times. The chain uses TRBV18 and TRBJ2-1; the match to TRBD1 covers 9 bases. CDR3 length: 14 residues. Germline V CDR1 and CDR2: KGHSH, LQKENI. V shed 3 bases and J 7 bases; nucleotides not matched to a gene: 4. The CDR3 loop reads CASSPNRGPNEQFF. The CDR3 DNA follows: TGTGCCAGCTCACCCAACAGGGGGCCGAATGAGCAGTTCTTC. Looking up the rest from reference TRBV18 and TRBJ2-1 gives the full variable domain: NAGVMQNPRHLVRRRGQEARLRCSPMKGHSHVYWYRQLPEEGLKFMVYLQKENIIDESGMPKERFSAEFPKEGPSILRIQQVVRGDSAAYFCASSPNRGPNEQFFGPGTRLTVL.